Sequencing of this TCR beta chain was carried out in a study of CD8+ T cells in alopecia areata. Whole-study results and caveats: Greater clonality was observed in lesional scalp samples, especially alopecia totalis/universalis, versus normal scalp.

Treatment specified: oral pan-JAK inhibitor, 5-10 mg twice daily. V lost 5 bases and J lost 8; bases outside the gene matches: 7. Germline loops: CDR1 ENHRY, CDR2 SYGVKD. The CDR3 loop spans 13 amino acids. As for this clone: The target antigen is unknown.

Extracted RNA was reverse transcribed, and the resulting cDNA served as sequencing template. Repertoires were generated with immunoSEQ multiplex PCR, while TCRdb's copy carries only in-frame clones and drops some. This table holds 160,000 or so clones, 58% found once. This rearrangement joins TRBV10-3 to TRBJ1-2, with 8 bases identical to TRBD1. The receptor was derived from a human donor with alopecia areata. Sequenced material: CD4+ T cells sorted from blood, taken at roughly week 55, from a patient treated with tofacitinib. The CDR3 DNA follows: TGTGCCATCAGTCCCCCAGGGGGCAGAGGCTACACCTTC. This gives the protein CAISPPGGRGYTF.